This TCR beta chain was documented in a study of early stage breast cancer tumors. Background on the study: Of approximately 16 invasive breast tumors, about a dozen were hormone receptor-positive, HER2-negative.

The protocol was immunoSEQ multiplex PCR, while the TCRdb copy is restricted to in-frame clones and leaves out a portion. The repertoire has some 14,000 clones, about 80% of them found once; the top ten carry 7.5% to 8%. From germline, CDR1 is ENHRY and CDR2 SYGVKD. The V end was cut by 3 bases, the J end by 1 base, with 6 bases between. This CDR3 has 13 residues. Overall study results and limits: Tumors had approximately 2.5-fold higher T cell density than normal breast. Comparing each tissue with blood distinguished tumor from normal in about 90% of the 16 patients.

In regard to this clone: Antigen unknown.

The source material was normal breast tissue next to the tumor. The chain combines TRBV10-3 with TRBJ1-1, with unresolved D. This TCR was sampled from a person between 50 and 60 years old with breast cancer. CDR3 DNA: TGTGCCATCAGTGATAACGGGAACACTGAAGCTTTCTTT. This sequence encodes CAISDNGNTEAFF.